This section outlines one T cell receptor (beta chain) sequence together with its context. The source of the sample is a study of blood T cell repertoires in COVID-19. The CDR3 totals 16 residues. V was clipped by 5 bases and J by 2 bases; unmatched bases: 10. CDR1 is PRHDT and CDR2 is FYEKMQ in the germline V gene (reference sequence). Generated by immunoSEQ multiplex PCR, the TCRdb table keeps only in-frame clones and is missing some. The table shows 190,000 or so clones, with 75% to 90% occurring only once. This sequence was found in a woman in her twenties or thirties who had been exposed to COVID-19. What was sequenced was PBMCs or T cells enriched from blood (not recorded which). The V and J genes are TRBV13 and TRBJ2-3; 7 bases align to TRBD2. The CDR3 DNA sequence: TGTGCCAGCAGCCCGGGGACTACCCTTGTCACAGATACGCAGTATTTT. Its protein is CASSPGTTLVTDTQYF.